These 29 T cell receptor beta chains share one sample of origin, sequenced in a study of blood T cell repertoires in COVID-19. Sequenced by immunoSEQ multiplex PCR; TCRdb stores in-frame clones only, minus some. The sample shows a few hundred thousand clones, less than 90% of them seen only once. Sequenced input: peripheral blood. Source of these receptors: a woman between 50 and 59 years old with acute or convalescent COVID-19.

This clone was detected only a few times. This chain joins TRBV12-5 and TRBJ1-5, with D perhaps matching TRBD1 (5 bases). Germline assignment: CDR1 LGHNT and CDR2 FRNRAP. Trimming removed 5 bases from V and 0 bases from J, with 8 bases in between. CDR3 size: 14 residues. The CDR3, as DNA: TGTGCTAGTGGTGACAGCAATAGCAATCAGCCCCAGCATTTT. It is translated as CASGDSNSNQPQHF.

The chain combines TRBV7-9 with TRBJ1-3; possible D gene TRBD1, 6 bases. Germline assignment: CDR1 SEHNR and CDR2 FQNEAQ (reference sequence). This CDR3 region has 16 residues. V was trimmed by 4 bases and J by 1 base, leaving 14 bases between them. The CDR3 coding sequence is TGTGCCAGCAGCTACGAAGGGACACTTTCTGGAAACACCATATATTTT. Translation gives CASSYEGTLSGNTIYF.

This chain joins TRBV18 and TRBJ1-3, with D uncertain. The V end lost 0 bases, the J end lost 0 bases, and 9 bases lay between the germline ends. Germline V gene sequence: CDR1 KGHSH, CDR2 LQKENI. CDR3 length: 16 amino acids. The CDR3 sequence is CASSPPAVHSGNTIYF. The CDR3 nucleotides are TGTGCCAGCTCACCACCGGCAGTTCACTCTGGAAACACCATATATTTT.

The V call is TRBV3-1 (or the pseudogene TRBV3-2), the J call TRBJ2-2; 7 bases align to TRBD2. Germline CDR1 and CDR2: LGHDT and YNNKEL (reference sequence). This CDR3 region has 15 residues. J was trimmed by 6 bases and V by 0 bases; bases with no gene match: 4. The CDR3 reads CASSQDTTSAGELFF. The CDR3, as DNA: TGTGCCAGCAGCCAAGATACCACTAGCGCCGGGGAGCTGTTTTTT.

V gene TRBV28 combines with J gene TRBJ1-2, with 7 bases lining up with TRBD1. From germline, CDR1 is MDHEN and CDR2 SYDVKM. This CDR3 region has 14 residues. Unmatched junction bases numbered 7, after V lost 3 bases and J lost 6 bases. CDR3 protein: CASSFRTGRDGYTF. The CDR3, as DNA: TGTGCCAGCAGTTTCCGGACAGGCCGAGATGGCTACACCTTC.

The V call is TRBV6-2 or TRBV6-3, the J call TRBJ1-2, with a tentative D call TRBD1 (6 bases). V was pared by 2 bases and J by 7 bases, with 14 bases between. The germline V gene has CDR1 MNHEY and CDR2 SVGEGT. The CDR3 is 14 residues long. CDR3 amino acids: CASSYGGGFAGYTF. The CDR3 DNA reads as TGTGCCAGCAGTTACGGGGGGGGCTTCGCTGGCTACACCTTC.

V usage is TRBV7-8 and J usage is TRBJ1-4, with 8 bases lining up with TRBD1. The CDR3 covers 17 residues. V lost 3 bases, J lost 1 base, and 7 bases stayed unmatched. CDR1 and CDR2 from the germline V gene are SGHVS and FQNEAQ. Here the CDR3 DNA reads TGTGCCAGCAGCTTCCGACAGGGGACGGAAACTAATGAAAAACTGTTTTTT. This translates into CASSFRQGTETNEKLFF.

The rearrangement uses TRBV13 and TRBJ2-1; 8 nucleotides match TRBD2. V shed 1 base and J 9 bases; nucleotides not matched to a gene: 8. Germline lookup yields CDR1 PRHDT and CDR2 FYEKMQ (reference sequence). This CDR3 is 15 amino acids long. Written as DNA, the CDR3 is TGTGCCAGCAGCTTAGTCGGCGGGGGGCTCGGTGAGCAGTTCTTC. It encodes CASSLVGGGLGEQFF. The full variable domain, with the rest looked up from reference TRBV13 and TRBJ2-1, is AAGVIQSPRHLIKEKRETATLKCYPIPRHDTVYWYQQGPGQDPQFLISFYEKMQSDKGSIPDRFSAQQFSDYHSELNMSSLELGDSALYFCASSLVGGGLGEQFFGPGTRLTVL.

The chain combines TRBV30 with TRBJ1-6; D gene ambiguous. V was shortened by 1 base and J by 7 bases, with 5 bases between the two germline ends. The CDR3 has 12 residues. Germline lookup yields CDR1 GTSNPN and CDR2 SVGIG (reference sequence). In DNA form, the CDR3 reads TGTGCCTGGAGTGCAGGAAATTCACCCCTCCACTTT. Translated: CAWSAGNSPLHF.

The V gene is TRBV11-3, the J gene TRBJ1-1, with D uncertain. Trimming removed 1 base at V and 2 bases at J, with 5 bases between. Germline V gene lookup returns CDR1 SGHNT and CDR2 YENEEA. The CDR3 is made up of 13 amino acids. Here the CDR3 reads CASSLVSNTEAFF. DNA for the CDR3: TGTGCCAGCAGCTTAGTCAGTAACACTGAAGCTTTCTTT.

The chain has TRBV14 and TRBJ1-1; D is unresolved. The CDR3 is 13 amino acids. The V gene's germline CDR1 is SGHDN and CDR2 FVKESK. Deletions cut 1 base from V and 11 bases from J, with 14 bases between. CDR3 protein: CASSQVLGIGAFF. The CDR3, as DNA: TGTGCCAGCAGCCAAGTCCTAGGCATTGGGGCTTTCTTT.

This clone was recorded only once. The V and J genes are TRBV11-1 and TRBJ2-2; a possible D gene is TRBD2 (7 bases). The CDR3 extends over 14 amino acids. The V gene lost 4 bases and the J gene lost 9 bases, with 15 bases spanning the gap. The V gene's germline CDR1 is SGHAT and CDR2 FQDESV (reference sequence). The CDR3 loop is CASSSEGGPRELFF. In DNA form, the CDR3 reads TGTGCCAGCAGCTCGGAGGGGGGGCCGAGGGAGCTGTTTTTT.

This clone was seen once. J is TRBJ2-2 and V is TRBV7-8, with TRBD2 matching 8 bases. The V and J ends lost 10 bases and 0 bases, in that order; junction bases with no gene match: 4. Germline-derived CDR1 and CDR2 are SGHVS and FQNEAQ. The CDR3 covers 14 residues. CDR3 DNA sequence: TGTGCCACCGGGGGGGCTACGAACACCGGGGAGCTGTTTTTT. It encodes CATGGATNTGELFF.

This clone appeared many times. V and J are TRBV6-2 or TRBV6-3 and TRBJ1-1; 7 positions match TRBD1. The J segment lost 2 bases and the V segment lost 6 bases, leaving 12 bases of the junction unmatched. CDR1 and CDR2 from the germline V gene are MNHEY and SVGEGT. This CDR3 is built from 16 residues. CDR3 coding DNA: TGTGCCAGCAGCCGGGACAGACCCCTTTATAACACTGAAGCTTTCTTT. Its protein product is CASSRDRPLYNTEAFF.

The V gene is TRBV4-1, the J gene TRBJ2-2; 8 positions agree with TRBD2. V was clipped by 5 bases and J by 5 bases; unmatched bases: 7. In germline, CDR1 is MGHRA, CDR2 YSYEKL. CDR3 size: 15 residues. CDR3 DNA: TGCGCCAGCAGCTTCCGGGGGGGCCGAACCGGGGAGCTGTTTTTT. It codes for CASSFRGGRTGELFF.

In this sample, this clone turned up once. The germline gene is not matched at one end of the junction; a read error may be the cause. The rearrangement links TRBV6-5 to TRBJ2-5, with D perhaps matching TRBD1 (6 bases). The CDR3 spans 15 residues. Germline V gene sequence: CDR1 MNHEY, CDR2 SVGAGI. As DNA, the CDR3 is TGTGCCAGCACTTACTGGGACACTCGAGGAGAGACCCAGTACTTC. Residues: CASTYWDTRGETQYF.

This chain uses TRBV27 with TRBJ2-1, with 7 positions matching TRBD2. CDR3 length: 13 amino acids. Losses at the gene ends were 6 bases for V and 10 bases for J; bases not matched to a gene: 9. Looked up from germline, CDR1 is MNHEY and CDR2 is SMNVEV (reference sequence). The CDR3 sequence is CASSLDLAEEQFF. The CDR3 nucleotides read TGTGCCAGCAGCCTCGACCTAGCGGAAGAGCAGTTCTTC.

DNA for the CDR3: TGTGCCAGCAATACTGCTGCCGTGACTAGCGGGTTAGGCGCGAACACCGGGGAGCTGTTTTTT. Protein: CASNTAAVTSGLGANTGELFF. The V gene is TRBV3-1 (or the pseudogene TRBV3-2), the J gene TRBJ2-2; TRBD2 aligns across 10 bases. The V gene end was trimmed by 7 bases and the J gene end by 0 bases; junction bases not matched to a gene: 20. The CDR3 extends over 21 amino acids. From germline, CDR1 is LGHDT and CDR2 YNNKEL (reference sequence).

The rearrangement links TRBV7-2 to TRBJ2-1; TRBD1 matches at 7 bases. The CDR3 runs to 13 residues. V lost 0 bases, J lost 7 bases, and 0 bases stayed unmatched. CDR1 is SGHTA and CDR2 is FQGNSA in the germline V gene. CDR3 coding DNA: TGTGCCAGCAGCTTAGCACAGGGGAATGAGCAGTTCTTC. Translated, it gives CASSLAQGNEQFF.

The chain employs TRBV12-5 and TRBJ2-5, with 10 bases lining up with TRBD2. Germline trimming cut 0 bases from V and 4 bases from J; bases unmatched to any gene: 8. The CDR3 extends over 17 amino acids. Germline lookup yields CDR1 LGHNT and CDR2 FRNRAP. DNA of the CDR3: TGTGCTAGTGGTTTGGTACAAAGCGCTAGCGGGGGAGAGACCCAGTACTTC. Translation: CASGLVQSASGGETQYF.

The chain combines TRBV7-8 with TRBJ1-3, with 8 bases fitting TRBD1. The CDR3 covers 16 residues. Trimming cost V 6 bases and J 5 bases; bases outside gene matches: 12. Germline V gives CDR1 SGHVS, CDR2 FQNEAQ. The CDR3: CASSYTSGTGRNTIYF. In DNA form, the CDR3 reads TGTGCCAGCAGTTATACCTCCGGGACAGGAAGAAACACCATATATTTT.

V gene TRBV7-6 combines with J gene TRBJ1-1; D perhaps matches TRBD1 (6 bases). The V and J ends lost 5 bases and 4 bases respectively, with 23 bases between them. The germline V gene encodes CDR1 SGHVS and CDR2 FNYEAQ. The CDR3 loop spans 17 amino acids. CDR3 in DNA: TGTGCCAGCAGCACCCGGGGACGGGGGGCAGATGGCACTGAAGCTTTCTTT. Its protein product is CASSTRGRGADGTEAFF.

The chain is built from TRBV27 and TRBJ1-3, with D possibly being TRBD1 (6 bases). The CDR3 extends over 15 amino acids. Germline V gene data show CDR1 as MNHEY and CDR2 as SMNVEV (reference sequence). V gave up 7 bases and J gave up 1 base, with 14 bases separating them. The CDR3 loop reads CASKLAGASGNTIYF. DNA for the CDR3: TGTGCCAGCAAGCTGGCGGGGGCGTCTGGAAACACCATATATTTT.

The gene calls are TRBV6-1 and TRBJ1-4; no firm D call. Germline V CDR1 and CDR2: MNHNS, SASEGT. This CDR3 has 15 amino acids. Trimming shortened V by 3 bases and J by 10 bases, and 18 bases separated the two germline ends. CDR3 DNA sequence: TGTGCCAGCAGTGATCAGGCTGGAGCGGACGGAAAACTGTTTTTT. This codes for CASSDQAGADGKLFF.

CDR3 protein: CASSPGGVFNTGELFF. The CDR3 bases are TGTGCCAGCAGCCCCGGAGGCGTTTTTAATACCGGGGAGCTGTTTTTT. V is TRBV7-9 and J is TRBJ2-2; D may be TRBD2 (5 bases). The CDR3 contains 16 residues. Trimming stripped 5 bases from V and 5 bases from J, with 18 bases between. CDR1 and CDR2 (germline): SEHNR, FQNEAQ (reference sequence). The variable domain in full, with the rest retrieved from reference TRBV7-9 and TRBJ2-2, is DTGVSQNPRHKITKRGQNVTFRCDPISEHNRLYWYRQTLGQGPEFLTYFQNEAQLEKSRLLSDRFSAERPKGSFSTLEIQRTEQGDSAMYLCASSPGGVFNTGELFFGEGSRLTVL.

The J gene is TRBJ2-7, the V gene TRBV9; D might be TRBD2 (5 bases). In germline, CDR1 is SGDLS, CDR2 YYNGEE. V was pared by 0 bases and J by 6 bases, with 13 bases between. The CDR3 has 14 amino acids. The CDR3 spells CASSVGLAPPEQYF. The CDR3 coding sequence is TGTGCCAGCAGCGTAGGGCTAGCTCCCCCCGAGCAGTACTTC.

This CDR3 reads CASRPLAGVTQYF. CDR3 coding DNA: TGTGCCAGCAGGCCACTAGCGGGAGTTACGCAGTATTTT. The rearrangement joins TRBV5-6 to TRBJ2-3; 11 positions agree with TRBD2. The CDR3 is 13 residues long. Germline V gene sequence: CDR1 SGHDT, CDR2 YYEEEE. V was clipped by 5 bases and J by 8 bases; unmatched bases: 4.

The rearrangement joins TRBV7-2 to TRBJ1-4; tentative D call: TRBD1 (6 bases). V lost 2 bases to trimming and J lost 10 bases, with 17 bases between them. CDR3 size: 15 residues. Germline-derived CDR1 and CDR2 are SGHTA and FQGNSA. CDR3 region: CASSLLGQGIGKLFF. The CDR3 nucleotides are TGTGCCAGCAGCTTACTCGGCCAGGGGATTGGAAAACTGTTTTTT.

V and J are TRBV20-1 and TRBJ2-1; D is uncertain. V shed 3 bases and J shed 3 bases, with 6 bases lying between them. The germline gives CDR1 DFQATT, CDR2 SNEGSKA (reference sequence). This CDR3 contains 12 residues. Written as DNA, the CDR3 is TGCAGTGCTAGTCGGGTCTACAATGAGCAGTTCTTC. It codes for CSASRVYNEQFF.